The sequence of this TCR beta chain was determined in a study of blood T cell repertoires in COVID-19. Study information: The study drew acute and convalescent COVID-19 samples from the United States, Italy and Spain.

The CDR3 covers 16 residues. Trimming stripped 2 bases from V and 2 bases from J, with 10 bases between. Germline V gene sequence: CDR1 MGHRA, CDR2 YSYEKL. The repertoire was sequenced with immunoSEQ multiplex PCR; TCRdb's copy has only in-frame clones and lacks some. The repertoire holds about 210,000 clones, around 84% seen once, with more than 2.5% in the top ten. Sequencing input: peripheral blood. The chain joins TRBV4-1 to TRBJ1-6; D unclear. This clonotype was obtained from a man in his 60s with acute or convalescent COVID-19. CDR3 DNA sequence: TGCGCCAGCAGCCAATCCCCCGCTACCTATAATTCACCCCTCCACTTT. Translation gives CASSQSPATYNSPLHF.